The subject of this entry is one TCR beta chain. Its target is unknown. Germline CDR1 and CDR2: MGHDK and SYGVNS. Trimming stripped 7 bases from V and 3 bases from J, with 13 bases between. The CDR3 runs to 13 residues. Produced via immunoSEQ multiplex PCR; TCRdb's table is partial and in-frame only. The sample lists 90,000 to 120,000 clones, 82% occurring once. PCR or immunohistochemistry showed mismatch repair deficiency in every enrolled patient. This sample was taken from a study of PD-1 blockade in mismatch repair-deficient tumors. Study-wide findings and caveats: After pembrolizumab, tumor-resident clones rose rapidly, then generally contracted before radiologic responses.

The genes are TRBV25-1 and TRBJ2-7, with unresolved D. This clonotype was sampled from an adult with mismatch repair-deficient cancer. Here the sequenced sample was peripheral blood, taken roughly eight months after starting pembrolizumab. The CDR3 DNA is TGTGCCAGCACCCCGAAATACCTCTACGAGCAGTACTTC. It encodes CASTPKYLYEQYF.